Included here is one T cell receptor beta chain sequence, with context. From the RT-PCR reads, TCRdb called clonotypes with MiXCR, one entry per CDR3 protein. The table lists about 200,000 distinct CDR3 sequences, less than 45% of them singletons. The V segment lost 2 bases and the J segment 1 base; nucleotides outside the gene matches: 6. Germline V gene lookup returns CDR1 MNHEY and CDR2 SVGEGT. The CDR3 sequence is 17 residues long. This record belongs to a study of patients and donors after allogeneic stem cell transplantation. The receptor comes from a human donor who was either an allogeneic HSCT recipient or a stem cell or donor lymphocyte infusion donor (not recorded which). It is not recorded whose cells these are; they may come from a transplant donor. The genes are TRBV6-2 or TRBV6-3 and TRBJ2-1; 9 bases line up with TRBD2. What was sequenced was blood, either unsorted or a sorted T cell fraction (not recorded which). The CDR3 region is CASSYGNAGGSYNEQFF. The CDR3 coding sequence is TGTGCCAGCAGTTACGGTAATGCGGGGGGGTCCTACAATGAGCAGTTCTTC.